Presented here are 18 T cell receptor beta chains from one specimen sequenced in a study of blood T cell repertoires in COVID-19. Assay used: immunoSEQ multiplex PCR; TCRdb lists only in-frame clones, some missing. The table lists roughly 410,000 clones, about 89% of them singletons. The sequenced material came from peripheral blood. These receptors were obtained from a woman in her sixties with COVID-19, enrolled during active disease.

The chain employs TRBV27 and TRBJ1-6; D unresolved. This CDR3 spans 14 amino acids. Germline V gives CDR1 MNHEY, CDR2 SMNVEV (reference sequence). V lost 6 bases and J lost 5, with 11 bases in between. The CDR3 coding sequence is TGTGCCAGCAGCTTCGGTAGTCATAATTCACCCCTCCACTTT. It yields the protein CASSFGSHNSPLHF.

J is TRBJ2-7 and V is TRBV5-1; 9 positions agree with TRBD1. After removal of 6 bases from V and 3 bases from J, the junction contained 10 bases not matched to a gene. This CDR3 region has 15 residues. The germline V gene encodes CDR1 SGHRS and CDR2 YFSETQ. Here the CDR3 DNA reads TGCGCCAGCACGGATCCGGGACAGGGCGACTACGAGCAGTACTTC. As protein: CASTDPGQGDYEQYF.

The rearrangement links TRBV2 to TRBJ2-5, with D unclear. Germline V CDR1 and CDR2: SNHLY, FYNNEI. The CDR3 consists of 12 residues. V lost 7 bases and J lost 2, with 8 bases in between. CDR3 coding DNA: TGTGCCAGCACCCGCCAGCAAGAGACCCAGTACTTC. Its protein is CASTRQQETQYF.

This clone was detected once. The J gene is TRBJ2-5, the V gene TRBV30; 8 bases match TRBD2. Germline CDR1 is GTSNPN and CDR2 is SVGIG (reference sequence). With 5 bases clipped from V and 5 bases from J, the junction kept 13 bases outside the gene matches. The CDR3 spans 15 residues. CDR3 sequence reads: CAWGKRGLQRETQYF. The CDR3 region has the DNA TGTGCCTGGGGGAAGCGGGGGCTCCAGAGGGAGACCCAGTACTTC.

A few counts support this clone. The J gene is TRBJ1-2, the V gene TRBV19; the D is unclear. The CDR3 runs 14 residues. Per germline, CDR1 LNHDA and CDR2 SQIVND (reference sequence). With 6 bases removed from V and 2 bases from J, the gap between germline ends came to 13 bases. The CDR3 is CASRLKTINYGYTF. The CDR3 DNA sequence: TGTGCCAGTAGGCTTAAGACAATCAACTATGGCTACACCTTC. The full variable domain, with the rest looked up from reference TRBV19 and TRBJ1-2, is DGGITQSPKYLFRKEGQNVTLSCEQNLNHDAMYWYRQDPGQGLRLIYYSQIVNDFQKGDIAEGYSVSREKKESFPLTVTSAQKNPTAFYLCASRLKTINYGYTFGSGTRLTVV.

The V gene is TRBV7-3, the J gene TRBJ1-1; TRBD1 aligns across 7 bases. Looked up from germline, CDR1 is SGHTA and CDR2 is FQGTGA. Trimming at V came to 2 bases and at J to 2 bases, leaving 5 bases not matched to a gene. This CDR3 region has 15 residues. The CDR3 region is CASSLSSGGNTEAFF. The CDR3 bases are TGTGCCAGCAGCTTATCTTCAGGGGGAAACACTGAAGCTTTCTTT.

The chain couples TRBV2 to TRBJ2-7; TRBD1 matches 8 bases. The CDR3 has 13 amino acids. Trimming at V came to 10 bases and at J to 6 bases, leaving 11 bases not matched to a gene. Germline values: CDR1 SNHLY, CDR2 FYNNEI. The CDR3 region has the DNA TGTGCCACCTCTCTGGGACAGGACCTCGAGCAGTACTTC. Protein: CATSLGQDLEQYF.

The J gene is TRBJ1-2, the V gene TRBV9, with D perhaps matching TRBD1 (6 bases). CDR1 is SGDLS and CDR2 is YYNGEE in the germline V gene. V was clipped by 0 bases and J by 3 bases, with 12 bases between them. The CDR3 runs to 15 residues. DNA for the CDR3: TGTGCCAGCAGCGTAGCCCCTGGGGGCGACTATGGCTACACCTTC. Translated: CASSVAPGGDYGYTF.

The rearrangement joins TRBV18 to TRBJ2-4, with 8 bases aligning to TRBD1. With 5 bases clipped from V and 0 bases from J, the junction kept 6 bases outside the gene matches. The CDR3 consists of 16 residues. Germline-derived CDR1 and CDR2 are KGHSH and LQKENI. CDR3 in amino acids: CASSTADRVAKNIQYF. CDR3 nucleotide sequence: TGTGCCAGCTCAACCGCGGACAGGGTAGCCAAAAACATTCAGTACTTC.

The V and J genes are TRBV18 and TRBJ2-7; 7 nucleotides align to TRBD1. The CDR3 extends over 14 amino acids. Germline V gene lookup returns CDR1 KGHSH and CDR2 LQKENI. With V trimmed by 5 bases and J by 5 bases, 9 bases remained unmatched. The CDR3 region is CASSSDRVGNEQYF. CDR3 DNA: TGTGCCAGCTCATCTGACAGGGTGGGCAACGAGCAGTACTTC.

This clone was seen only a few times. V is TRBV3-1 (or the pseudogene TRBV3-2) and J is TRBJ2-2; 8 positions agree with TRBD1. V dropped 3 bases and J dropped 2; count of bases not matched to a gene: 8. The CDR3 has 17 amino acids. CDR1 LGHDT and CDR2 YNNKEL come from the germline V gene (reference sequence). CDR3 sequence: CASSHPATGANTGELFF. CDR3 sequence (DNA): TGTGCCAGCAGCCATCCCGCGACAGGGGCCAACACCGGGGAGCTGTTTTTT.

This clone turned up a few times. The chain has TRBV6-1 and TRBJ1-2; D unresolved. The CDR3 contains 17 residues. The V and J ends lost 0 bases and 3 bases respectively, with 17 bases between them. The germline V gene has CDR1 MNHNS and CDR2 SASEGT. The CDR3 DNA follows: TGTGCCAGCAGTGAAGCTTCCGAAAGAGGATTAGACTATGGCTACACCTTC. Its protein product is CASSEASERGLDYGYTF.

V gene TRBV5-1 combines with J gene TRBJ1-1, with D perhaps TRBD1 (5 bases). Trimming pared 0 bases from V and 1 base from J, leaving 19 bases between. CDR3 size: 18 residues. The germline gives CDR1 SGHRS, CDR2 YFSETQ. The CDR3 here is CASSLVAIGATQNTEAFF. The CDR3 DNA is TGCGCCAGCAGCTTGGTTGCGATAGGGGCGACGCAGAACACTGAAGCTTTCTTT.

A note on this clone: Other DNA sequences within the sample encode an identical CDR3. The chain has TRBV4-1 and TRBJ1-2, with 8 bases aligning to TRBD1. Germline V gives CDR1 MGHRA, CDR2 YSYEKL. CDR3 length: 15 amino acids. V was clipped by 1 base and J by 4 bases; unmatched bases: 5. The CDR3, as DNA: TGCGCCAGCAGCCAAGGGCAGGGGGCTGGCTATGGCTACACCTTC. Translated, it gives CASSQGQGAGYGYTF.

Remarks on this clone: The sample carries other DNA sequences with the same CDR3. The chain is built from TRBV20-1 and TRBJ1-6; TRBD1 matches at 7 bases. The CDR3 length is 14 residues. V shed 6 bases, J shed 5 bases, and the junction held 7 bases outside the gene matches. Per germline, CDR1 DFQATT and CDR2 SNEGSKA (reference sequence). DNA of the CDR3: TGCAGTGCAAGTCCGGGACAGAATAATTCACCCCTCCACTTT. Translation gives CSASPGQNNSPLHF.

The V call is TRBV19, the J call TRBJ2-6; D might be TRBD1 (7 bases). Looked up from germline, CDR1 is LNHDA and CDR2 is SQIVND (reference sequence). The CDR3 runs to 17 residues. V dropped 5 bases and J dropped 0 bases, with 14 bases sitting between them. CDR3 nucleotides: TGTGCCAGTAGTGGCGGGACAGCAAACTCTGGGGCCAACGTCCTGACTTTC. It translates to CASSGGTANSGANVLTF.

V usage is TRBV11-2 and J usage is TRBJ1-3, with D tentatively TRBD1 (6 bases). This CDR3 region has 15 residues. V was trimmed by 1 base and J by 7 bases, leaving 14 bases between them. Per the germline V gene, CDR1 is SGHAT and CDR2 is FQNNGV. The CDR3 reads CASSLGGAQGNTIYF. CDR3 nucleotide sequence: TGTGCCAGCAGCTTAGGAGGGGCCCAGGGGAACACCATATATTTT.

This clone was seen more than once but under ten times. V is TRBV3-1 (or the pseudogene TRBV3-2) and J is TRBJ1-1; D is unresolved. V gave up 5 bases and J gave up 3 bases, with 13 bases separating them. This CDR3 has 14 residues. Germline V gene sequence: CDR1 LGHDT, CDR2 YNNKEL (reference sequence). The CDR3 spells CASSDSGRDTEAFF. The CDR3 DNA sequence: TGTGCCAGCAGCGACTCCGGGAGGGACACTGAAGCTTTCTTT.